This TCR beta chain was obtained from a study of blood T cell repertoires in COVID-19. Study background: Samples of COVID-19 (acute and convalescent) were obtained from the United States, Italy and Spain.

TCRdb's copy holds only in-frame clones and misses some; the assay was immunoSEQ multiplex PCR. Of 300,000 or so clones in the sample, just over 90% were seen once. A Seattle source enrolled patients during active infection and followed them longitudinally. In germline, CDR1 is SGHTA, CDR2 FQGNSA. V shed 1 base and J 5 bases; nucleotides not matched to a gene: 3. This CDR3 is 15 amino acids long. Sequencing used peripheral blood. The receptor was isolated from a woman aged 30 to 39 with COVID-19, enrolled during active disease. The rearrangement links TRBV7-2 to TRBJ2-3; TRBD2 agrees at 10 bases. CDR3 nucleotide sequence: TGTGCCAGCAGCTTAGTAGCGGGAGGAGTAGATACGCAGTATTTT. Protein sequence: CASSLVAGGVDTQYF.